This T cell receptor beta chain was observed in a study of regulatory T cells in long-lasting Graves disease. On the study more broadly: Newly diagnosed Graves' patients had taken antithyroid drugs under 3 months.

After removal of 7 bases from V and 4 bases from J, the junction contained 12 bases not matched to a gene. The CDR3 covers 14 residues. The germline CDR1 and CDR2 sequences are SQVTM and ANQGSEA. This clonotype was recorded at least ten times. The antigen remains undetermined. Time point here: newly diagnosed GD, antithyroid drugs for less than 3 months. PBMC RNA served as the TCR library source. In this cohort, patients came from an endocrinology department located in Xi'an, China. Study results and limitations: Persistent cases favored TRBV28, TRBJ1-2 and TRBJ2-5.

For TCR beta, libraries came from iRepertoire HTBI primers and Arm-PCR of CDR3 regions. Via MiXCR, TCRdb re-called the multiplex PCR reads, giving one row per CDR3 protein. The data show 250,000 or so distinct CDR3 sequences, roughly a fifth seen once. Here the sequenced sample was peripheral blood mononuclear cells (PBMCs), taken at new diagnosis, from a patient treated with antithyroid drugs. The source is a female donor with Graves disease. This rearrangement joins TRBV29-1 to TRBJ2-5, with 7 bases fitting TRBD2. This CDR3 reads CSGVGGTSAETQYF. The DNA of the CDR3 is TGCAGCGGGGTGGGGGGGACCTCCGCAGAGACCCAGTACTTC.